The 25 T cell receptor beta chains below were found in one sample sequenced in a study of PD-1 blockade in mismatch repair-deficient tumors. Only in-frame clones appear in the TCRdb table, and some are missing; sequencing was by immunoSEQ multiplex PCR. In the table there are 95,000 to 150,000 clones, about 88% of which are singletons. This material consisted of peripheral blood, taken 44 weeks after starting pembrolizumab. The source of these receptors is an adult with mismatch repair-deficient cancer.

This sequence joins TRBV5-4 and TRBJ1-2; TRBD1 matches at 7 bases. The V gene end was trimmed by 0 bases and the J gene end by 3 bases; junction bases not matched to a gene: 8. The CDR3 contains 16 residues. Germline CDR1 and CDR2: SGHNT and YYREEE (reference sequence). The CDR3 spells CASSLVPTGDYYGYTF. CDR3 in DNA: TGTGCCAGCAGCTTGGTTCCTACAGGGGATTACTATGGCTACACCTTC.

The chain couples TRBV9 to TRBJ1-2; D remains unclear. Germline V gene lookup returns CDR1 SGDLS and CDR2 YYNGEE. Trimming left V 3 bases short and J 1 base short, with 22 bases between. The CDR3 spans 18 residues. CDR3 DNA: TGTGCCAGCAGCGGGACGGGTTGGACGGAGCGCTTTAACTATGGCTACACCTTC. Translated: CASSGTGWTERFNYGYTF.

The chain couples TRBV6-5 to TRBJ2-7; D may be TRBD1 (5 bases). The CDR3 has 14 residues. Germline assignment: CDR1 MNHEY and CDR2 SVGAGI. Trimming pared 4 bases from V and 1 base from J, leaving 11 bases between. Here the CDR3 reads CASSFDSDSYEQYF. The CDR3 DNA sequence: TGTGCCAGCAGTTTCGACAGTGATTCCTACGAGCAGTACTTC.

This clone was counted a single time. DNA of the CDR3: TGTGCCAGCAGCCGACCCCGGGACAGGAGCTACGAGCAGTACTTC. This sequence encodes CASSRPRDRSYEQYF. The chain carries TRBV11-2 and TRBJ2-7, with TRBD1 matching over 8 bases. Germline trimming cut 5 bases from V and 3 bases from J; bases unmatched to any gene: 9. The CDR3 loop spans 15 amino acids. Germline loops: CDR1 SGHAT, CDR2 FQNNGV.

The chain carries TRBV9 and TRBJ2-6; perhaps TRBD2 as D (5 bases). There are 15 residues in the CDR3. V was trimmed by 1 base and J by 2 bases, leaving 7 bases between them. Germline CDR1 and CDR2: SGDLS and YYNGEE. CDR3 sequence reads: CASSVSGTGANVLTF. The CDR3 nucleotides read TGTGCCAGCAGCGTATCGGGGACTGGGGCCAACGTCCTGACTTTC. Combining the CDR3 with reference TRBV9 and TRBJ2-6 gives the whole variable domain DSGVTQTPKHLITATGQRVTLRCSPRSGDLSVYWYQQSLDQGLQFLIQYYNGEERAKGNILERFSAQQFPDLHSELNLSSLELGDSALYFCASSVSGTGANVLTFGAGSRLTVL.

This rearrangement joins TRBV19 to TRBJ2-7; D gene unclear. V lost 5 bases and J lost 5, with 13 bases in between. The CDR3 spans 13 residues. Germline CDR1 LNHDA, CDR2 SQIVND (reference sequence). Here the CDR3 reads CASSPQLLDEQYF. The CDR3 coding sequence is TGTGCCAGTAGTCCCCAGCTCTTGGACGAGCAGTACTTC.

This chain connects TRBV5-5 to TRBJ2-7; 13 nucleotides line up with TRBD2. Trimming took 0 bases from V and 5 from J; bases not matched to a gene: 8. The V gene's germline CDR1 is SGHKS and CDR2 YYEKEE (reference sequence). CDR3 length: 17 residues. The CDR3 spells CASSLGLAGGSGNEQYF. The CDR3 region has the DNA TGTGCCAGCAGCTTGGGACTAGCGGGAGGATCGGGGAACGAGCAGTACTTC.

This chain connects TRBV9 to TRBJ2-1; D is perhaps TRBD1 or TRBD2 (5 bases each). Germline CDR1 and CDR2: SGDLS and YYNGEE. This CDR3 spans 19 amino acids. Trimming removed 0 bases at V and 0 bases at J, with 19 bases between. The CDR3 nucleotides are TGTGCCAGCAGCGTAGGGGGGATCTGGTGGTTACCCTCCTACAATGAGCAGTTCTTC. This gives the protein CASSVGGIWWLPSYNEQFF. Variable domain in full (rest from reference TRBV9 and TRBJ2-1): DSGVTQTPKHLITATGQRVTLRCSPRSGDLSVYWYQQSLDQGLQFLIQYYNGEERAKGNILERFSAQQFPDLHSELNLSSLELGDSALYFCASSVGGIWWLPSYNEQFFGPGTRLTVL.

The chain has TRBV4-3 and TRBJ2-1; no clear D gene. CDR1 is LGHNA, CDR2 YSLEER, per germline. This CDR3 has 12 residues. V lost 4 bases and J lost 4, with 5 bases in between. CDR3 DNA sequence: TGCGCCAGCAGCCTAGGGTACAATGAGCAGTTCTTC. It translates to CASSLGYNEQFF.

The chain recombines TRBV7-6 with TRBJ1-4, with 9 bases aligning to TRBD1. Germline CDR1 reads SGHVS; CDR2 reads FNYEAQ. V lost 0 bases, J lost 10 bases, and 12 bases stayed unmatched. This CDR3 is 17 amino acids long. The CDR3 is CASSLALMGQGVGKLFF. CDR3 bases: TGTGCCAGCAGCTTAGCCCTCATGGGACAGGGAGTGGGAAAACTGTTTTTT.

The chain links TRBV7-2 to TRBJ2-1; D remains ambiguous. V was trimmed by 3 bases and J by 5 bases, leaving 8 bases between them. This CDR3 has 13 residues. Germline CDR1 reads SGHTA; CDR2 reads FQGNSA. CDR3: CASSFARDNEQFF. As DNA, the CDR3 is TGTGCCAGCAGCTTCGCCCGGGACAATGAGCAGTTCTTC.

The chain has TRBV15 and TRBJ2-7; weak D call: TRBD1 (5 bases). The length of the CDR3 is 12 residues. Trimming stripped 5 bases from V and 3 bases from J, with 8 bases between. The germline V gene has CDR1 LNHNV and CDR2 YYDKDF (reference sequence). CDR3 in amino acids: CATSLQGYEQYF. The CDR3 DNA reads TGTGCCACCAGCTTGCAGGGCTACGAGCAGTACTTC. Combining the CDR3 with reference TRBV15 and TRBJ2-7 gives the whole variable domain DAMVIQNPRYQVTQFGKPVTLSCSQTLNHNVMYWYQQKSSQAPKLLFHYYDKDFNNEADTPDNFQSRRPNTSFCFLDIRSPGLGDTAMYLCATSLQGYEQYFGPGTRLTVT.

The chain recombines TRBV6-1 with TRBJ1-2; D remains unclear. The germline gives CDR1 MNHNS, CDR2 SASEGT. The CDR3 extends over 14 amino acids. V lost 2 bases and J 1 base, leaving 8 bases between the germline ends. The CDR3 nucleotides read TGTGCCAGCAGTGAAACACCTATTAACTATGGCTACACCTTC. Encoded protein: CASSETPINYGYTF.

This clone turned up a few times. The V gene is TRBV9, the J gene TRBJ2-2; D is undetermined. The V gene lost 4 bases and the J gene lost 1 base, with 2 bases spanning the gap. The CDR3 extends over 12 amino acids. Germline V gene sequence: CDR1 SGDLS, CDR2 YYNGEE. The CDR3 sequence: CASSRNTGELFF. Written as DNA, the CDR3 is TGTGCCAGCAGCCGGAACACCGGGGAGCTGTTTTTT.

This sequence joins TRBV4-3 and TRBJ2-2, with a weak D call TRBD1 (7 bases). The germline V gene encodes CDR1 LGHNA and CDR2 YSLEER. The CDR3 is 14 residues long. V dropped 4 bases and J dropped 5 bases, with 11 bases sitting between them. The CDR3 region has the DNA TGCGCCAGCAGCCTGGCAGGGGGGACCGGGGAGCTGTTTTTT. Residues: CASSLAGGTGELFF.

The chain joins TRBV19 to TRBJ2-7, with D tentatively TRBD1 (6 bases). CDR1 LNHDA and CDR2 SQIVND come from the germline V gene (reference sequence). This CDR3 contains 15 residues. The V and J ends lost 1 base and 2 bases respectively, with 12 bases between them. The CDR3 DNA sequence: TGTGCCAGTAGTATAGTCCAGGGGCCCACCTACGAGCAGTACTTC. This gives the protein CASSIVQGPTYEQYF.

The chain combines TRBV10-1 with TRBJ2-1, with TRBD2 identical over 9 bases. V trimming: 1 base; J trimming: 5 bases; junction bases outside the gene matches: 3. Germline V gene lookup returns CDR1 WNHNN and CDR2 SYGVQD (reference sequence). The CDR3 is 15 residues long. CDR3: CASSELAGVDNEQFF. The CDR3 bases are TGCGCCAGCAGTGAGTTAGCGGGAGTCGACAATGAGCAGTTCTTC.

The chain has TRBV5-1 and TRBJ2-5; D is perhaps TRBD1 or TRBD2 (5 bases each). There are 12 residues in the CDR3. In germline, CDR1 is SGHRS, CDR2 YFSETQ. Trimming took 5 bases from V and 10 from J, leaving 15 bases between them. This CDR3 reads CASSRDLRDQYF. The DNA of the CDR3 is TGCGCCAGCAGTCGGGACCTCAGGGACCAGTACTTC.

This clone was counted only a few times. For the CDR3, the DNA is TGTGCCAGCAGCTTAGCGCGGGGGCACGAGCAGTACTTC. This encodes CASSLARGHEQYF. The V and J genes are TRBV7-2 and TRBJ2-7, with D possibly matching TRBD2 (7 bases). Between the trimmed V and J ends, which lost 0 bases and 5 bases, there was a span of 8 bases. There are 13 residues in the CDR3. Germline loops: CDR1 SGHTA, CDR2 FQGNSA.

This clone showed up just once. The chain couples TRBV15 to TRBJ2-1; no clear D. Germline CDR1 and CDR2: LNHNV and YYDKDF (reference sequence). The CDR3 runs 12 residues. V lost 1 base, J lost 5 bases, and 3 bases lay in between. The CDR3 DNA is TGTGCCACCAGCAGAGTTGACAATGAGCAGTTCTTC. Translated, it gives CATSRVDNEQFF. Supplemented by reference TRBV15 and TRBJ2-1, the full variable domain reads DAMVIQNPRYQVTQFGKPVTLSCSQTLNHNVMYWYQQKSSQAPKLLFHYYDKDFNNEADTPDNFQSRRPNTSFCFLDIRSPGLGDTAMYLCATSRVDNEQFFGPGTRLTVL.

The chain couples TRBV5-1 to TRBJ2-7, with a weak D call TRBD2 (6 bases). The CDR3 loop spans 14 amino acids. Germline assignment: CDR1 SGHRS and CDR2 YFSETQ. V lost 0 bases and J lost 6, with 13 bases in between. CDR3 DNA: TGCGCCAGCAGCTTGGCGGGGGACTTCGTCGAGCAGTACTTC. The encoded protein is CASSLAGDFVEQYF.

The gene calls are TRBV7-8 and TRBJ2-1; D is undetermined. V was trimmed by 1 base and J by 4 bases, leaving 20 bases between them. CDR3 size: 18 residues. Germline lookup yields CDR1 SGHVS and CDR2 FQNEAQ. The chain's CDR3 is CASSLVGFPRRIYNEQFF. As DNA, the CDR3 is TGTGCCAGCAGCTTAGTCGGCTTTCCGCGGAGAATTTACAATGAGCAGTTCTTC.

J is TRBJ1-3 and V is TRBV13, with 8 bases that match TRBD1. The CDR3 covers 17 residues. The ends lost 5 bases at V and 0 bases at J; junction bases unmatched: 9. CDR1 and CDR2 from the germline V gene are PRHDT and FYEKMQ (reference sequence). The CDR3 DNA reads TGTGCCAGCAGCATAAGTGGGACAGGCGGCTCTGGAAACACCATATATTTT. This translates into CASSISGTGGSGNTIYF.

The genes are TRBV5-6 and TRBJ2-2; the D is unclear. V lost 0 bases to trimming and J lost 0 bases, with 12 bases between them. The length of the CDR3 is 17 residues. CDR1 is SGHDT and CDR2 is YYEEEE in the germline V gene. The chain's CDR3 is CASSLVLRTTNTGELFF. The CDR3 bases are TGTGCCAGCAGCTTGGTCTTGAGGACCACGAACACCGGGGAGCTGTTTTTT. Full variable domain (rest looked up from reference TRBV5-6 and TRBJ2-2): DAGVTQSPTHLIKTRGQQVTLRCSPKSGHDTVSWYQQALGQGPQFIFQYYEEEERQRGNFPDRFSGHQFPNYSSELNVNALLLGDSALYLCASSLVLRTTNTGELFFGEGSRLTVL.

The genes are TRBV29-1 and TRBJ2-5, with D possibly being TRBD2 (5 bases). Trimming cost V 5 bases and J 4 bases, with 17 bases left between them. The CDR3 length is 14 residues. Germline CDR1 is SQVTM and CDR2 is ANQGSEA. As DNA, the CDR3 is TGCAGCGTTACACTAGAAGGTATAGGAGAGACCCAGTACTTC. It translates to CSVTLEGIGETQYF.